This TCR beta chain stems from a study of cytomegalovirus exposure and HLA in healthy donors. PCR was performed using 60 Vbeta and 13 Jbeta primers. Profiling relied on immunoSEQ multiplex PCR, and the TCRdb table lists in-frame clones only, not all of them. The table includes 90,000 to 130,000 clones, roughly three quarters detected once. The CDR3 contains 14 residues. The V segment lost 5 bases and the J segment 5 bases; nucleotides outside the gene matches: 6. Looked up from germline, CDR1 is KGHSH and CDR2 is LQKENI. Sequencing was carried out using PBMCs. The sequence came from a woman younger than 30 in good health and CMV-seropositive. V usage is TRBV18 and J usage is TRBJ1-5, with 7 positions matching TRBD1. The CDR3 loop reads CASSTGTDYQPQHF. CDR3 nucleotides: TGTGCCAGCTCAACCGGGACAGACTATCAGCCCCAGCATTTT.